These 12 T cell receptor beta chains originate from one sample sequenced in a study of blood T cell repertoires in COVID-19. This table comes from immunoSEQ multiplex PCR, and its TCRdb copy is limited to in-frame clones, with some not included. The sample has tens of thousands of clones, more than 70% seen once. Sequencing was done on a sample of peripheral blood. The receptors originated from a man in his forties or fifties with active COVID-19.

This chain connects TRBV7-2 to TRBJ2-1; 7 nucleotides match TRBD2. This CDR3 contains 14 residues. V gave up 5 bases and J gave up 4 bases; unmatched junction bases: 5. Germline V CDR1 and CDR2: SGHTA, FQGNSA. The CDR3 loop reads CASSLGGGYNEQFF. The DNA of the CDR3 is TGTGCCAGCAGCCTTGGCGGGGGATACAATGAGCAGTTCTTC.

The chain recombines TRBV7-2 with TRBJ2-1; weak D call: TRBD2 (6 bases). V lost 1 base and J lost 9, with 16 bases in between. Germline CDR1 reads SGHTA; CDR2 reads FQGNSA. The CDR3 extends over 15 amino acids. CDR3 sequence: CASSLGGADGSEQFF. The DNA of the CDR3 is TGTGCCAGCAGCTTAGGCGGGGCGGACGGAAGTGAGCAGTTCTTC.

This sequence joins TRBV7-9 and TRBJ2-7, with D perhaps matching TRBD2 (5 bases). Germline CDR1 and CDR2: SEHNR and FQNEAQ (reference sequence). The ends were cut back, 5 bases at V and 4 bases at J, with 15 bases in the middle. There are 14 residues in the CDR3. The DNA for the CDR3 is TGTGCCAGCAGCCCCGCCGGGGTGCGATACGAGCAGTACTTC. Encoded protein: CASSPAGVRYEQYF.

The J gene is TRBJ2-3, the V gene TRBV5-6, with D possibly TRBD1 on 5 matching bases. V was clipped by 5 bases and J by 6 bases, with 10 bases between them. The CDR3 contains 12 residues. Germline CDR1 and CDR2: SGHDT and YYEEEE. The CDR3 loop is CASRMGLDTQYF. The DNA of the CDR3 is TGTGCCAGCAGGATGGGGCTGGATACGCAGTATTTT.

The chain uses TRBV30 and TRBJ1-2, with D perhaps TRBD1 (5 bases). Germline CDR1 reads GTSNPN; CDR2 reads SVGIG (reference sequence). The V end was cut by 0 bases, the J end by 7 bases, with 15 bases between. This CDR3 comprises 14 residues. CDR3 in amino acids: CAWSVWRGSAGYTF. CDR3 bases: TGTGCCTGGAGTGTATGGCGGGGGTCGGCTGGCTACACCTTC.

The J gene is TRBJ1-5, the V gene TRBV28; no clear D gene. Germline CDR1 reads MDHEN; CDR2 reads SYDVKM. V shed 7 bases and J shed 7 bases, with 5 bases lying between them. The CDR3 has 10 residues. CDR3 in DNA: TGTGCCAGCAACCGGCAGCCCCAGCATTTT. Translated: CASNRQPQHF. The whole variable domain, filled in from reference TRBV28 and TRBJ1-5, reads DVKVTQSSRYLVKRTGEKVFLECVQDMDHENMFWYRQDPGLGLRLIYFSYDVKMKEKGDIPEGYSVSREKKERFSLILESASTNQTSMYLCASNRQPQHFGDGTRLSIL.

The chain links TRBV7-2 to TRBJ2-7; D gene uncertain. The ends were cut back, 0 bases at V and 2 bases at J, with 8 bases in the middle. The length of the CDR3 is 14 residues. Germline CDR1 reads SGHTA; CDR2 reads FQGNSA. DNA for the CDR3: TGTGCCAGCAGCTTAGCTCCCGGAGCCTACGAGCAGTACTTC. Its protein product is CASSLAPGAYEQYF.

This chain links TRBV3-1 (or the pseudogene TRBV3-2) with TRBJ1-5; D unresolved. The CDR3 totals 13 residues. Trimming shortened V by 6 bases and J by 7 bases, and 13 bases separated the two germline ends. Per germline, CDR1 LGHDT and CDR2 YNNKEL (reference sequence). The CDR3 loop reads CASSFGGEQPQHF. In DNA form, the CDR3 reads TGTGCCAGCAGTTTTGGCGGGGAACAGCCCCAGCATTTT.

The chain links TRBV4-1 to TRBJ1-1; 9 nucleotides match TRBD1. This CDR3 has 15 amino acids. Germline CDR1 is MGHRA and CDR2 is YSYEKL. With 4 bases clipped from V and 5 bases from J, the junction kept 8 bases outside the gene matches. CDR3 loop: CASSLPGQGITEAFF. The CDR3 DNA follows: TGCGCCAGCAGCCTTCCGGGACAGGGCATTACTGAAGCTTTCTTT.

The chain joins TRBV5-1 to TRBJ2-5; weak D call: TRBD1 (6 bases). CDR3 length: 13 amino acids. V shed 3 bases and J shed 10 bases, with 16 bases lying between them. Germline V gene lookup returns CDR1 SGHRS and CDR2 YFSETQ. The CDR3 is CASSSSRDKGQYF. In DNA form, the CDR3 reads TGCGCCAGCAGCTCGTCCCGGGACAAGGGCCAGTACTTC.

The rearrangement uses TRBV5-1 and TRBJ2-2; 11 bases are shared with TRBD1. The CDR3 has 15 residues. The V gene end was trimmed by 3 bases and the J gene end by 3 bases; junction bases not matched to a gene: 1. Germline loops: CDR1 SGHRS, CDR2 YFSETQ. The CDR3 protein is CASSSDRGHTGELFF. DNA of the CDR3: TGCGCCAGCAGCTCGGACAGGGGGCACACCGGGGAGCTGTTTTTT.

V is TRBV19 and J is TRBJ2-6; 7 bases are a match to TRBD1. Germline V gives CDR1 LNHDA, CDR2 SQIVND (reference sequence). V trimming: 7 bases; J trimming: 2 bases; junction bases outside the gene matches: 11. The CDR3 totals 17 residues. This CDR3 reads CASISGRGLAGANVLTF. The CDR3 DNA reads TGTGCCAGTATTTCGGGCAGGGGGTTGGCTGGGGCCAACGTCCTGACTTTC.